This T cell receptor beta chain was captured by sequencing in a study of naive and memory T cell subsets. An equimolar mix of two oligonucleotides served as the beta constant-region primer for TRBC1 and TRBC2. Nested alpha and beta constant-region primers with the SP2 primer drove four PCR rounds on ligated cDNA. An oligonucleotide with the SP2 primer and a 12-nucleotide UMI was ligated to the cDNA 3' end. TCRdb passed the UMI-ligation and nested PCR reads through MiXCR, listing each CDR3 protein once. The sample has about 120,000 distinct CDR3 sequences, 35% to 45% seen once. Study findings and constraints: Diversity fell and Gini index rose from naive through CM, EM, EMRA. TCR abundance followed a power law differing between naive and memory subsets.

The CDR3 runs 15 residues. The germline V gene has CDR1 LGHNA and CDR2 YNFKEQ. Trimming left V 0 bases short and J 10 bases short, with 16 bases between. A note on this clonotype: Its target is unknown.

The clonotype was recovered from a human donor in good health. Sequencing was performed on central memory CD4+ T cells from blood. The chain is built from TRBV4-2 and TRBJ1-5; possibly TRBD1 for D (5 bases). CDR3 DNA: TGTGCCAGCAGCCAAGATCGGAGGGGAACGGACCCCCAGCATTTT. It yields the protein CASSQDRRGTDPQHF.